These 32 T cell receptor beta chains were sequenced from one sample in a study of blood T cell repertoires in COVID-19. Clones were read by immunoSEQ multiplex PCR, and TCRdb kept only the in-frame ones, dropping some. The repertoire includes over 70,000 clones, 83% of them detected once, and 6.5% to 7.5% sits in the top ten. The sequenced material came from peripheral blood. The receptor set was obtained from a man aged 30 to 39 with COVID-19, enrolled during active disease.

The chain carries TRBV3-1 (or the pseudogene TRBV3-2) and TRBJ2-1; D not certain. Germline CDR1 is LGHDT and CDR2 is YNNKEL (reference sequence). This CDR3 comprises 15 residues. Trimming took off 0 bases at V and 11 bases at J, with 17 bases between the two ends. The CDR3 region has the DNA TGTGCCAGCAGCCAAGATCAGACTTCTCTTACCCAGCAGTTCTTC. It yields the protein CASSQDQTSLTQQFF.

The rearrangement uses TRBV24-1 and TRBJ2-1; weak D call: TRBD2 (5 bases). The germline V and J ends were trimmed by 4 bases and 9 bases, with 15 bases remaining between them. Germline values: CDR1 KGHDR, CDR2 SFDVKD. The CDR3 contains 14 residues. CDR3 nucleotides: TGTGCCACCAGTGAGGACTTTACAATGGGTGAGCAGTTCTTC. Protein product: CATSEDFTMGEQFF.

The chain is built from TRBV28 and TRBJ1-6; possibly TRBD1 for D (5 bases). CDR1 and CDR2 from the germline V gene are MDHEN and SYDVKM. V was trimmed by 3 bases and J by 0 bases, leaving 12 bases between them. This CDR3 has 17 residues. As DNA, the CDR3 is TGTGCCAGCAGTTTTGGAGGGACTAGCTCCTATAATTCACCCCTCCACTTT. Residues: CASSFGGTSSYNSPLHF.

The chain recombines TRBV6-5 with TRBJ1-5; 8 positions match TRBD1. Germline-derived CDR1 and CDR2 are MNHEY and SVGAGI. CDR3 length: 13 residues. The junction had 6 bases not matched to a gene; V was cut back by 9 bases and J by 5 bases. As DNA, the CDR3 is TGTGCCAGTAGGACAGGGCCGGATCAGCCCCAGCATTTT. Amino acid sequence: CASRTGPDQPQHF.

This clone appeared once. The chain combines TRBV19 with TRBJ1-2; 10 nucleotides align to TRBD1. Germline trimming cut 0 bases from V and 7 bases from J; bases unmatched to any gene: 11. Germline lookup yields CDR1 LNHDA and CDR2 SQIVND (reference sequence). The CDR3 runs 17 residues. The CDR3 here is CASSIDKNPGQGSGYTF. The CDR3 region has the DNA TGTGCCAGTAGTATAGACAAAAACCCGGGACAGGGGAGTGGCTACACCTTC. Together with reference TRBV19 and TRBJ1-2, the CDR3 gives the full variable domain: DGGITQSPKYLFRKEGQNVTLSCEQNLNHDAMYWYRQDPGQGLRLIYYSQIVNDFQKGDIAEGYSVSREKKESFPLTVTSAQKNPTAFYLCASSIDKNPGQGSGYTFGSGTRLTVV.

V is TRBV5-4 and J is TRBJ1-4; 8 bases are shared with TRBD1. The CDR3 is 14 residues long. Trimming removed 4 bases from V and 6 bases from J; junction bases left unmatched: 5. From germline, CDR1 is SGHNT and CDR2 YYREEE (reference sequence). This chain's CDR3 is CASSPRGRDEKLFF. The CDR3 region has the DNA TGTGCCAGCAGCCCCAGGGGGCGCGATGAAAAACTGTTTTTT.

The chain uses TRBV4-1 and TRBJ2-7; D is perhaps TRBD2 (6 bases). Trimming removed 1 base from V and 3 bases from J, with 16 bases in between. The CDR3 sequence is 16 residues long. Germline V gene lookup returns CDR1 MGHRA and CDR2 YSYEKL. DNA for the CDR3: TGCGCCAGCAGCCAAGGGGCCGGGCCCGGGGGCTACGAGCAGTACTTC. Protein product: CASSQGAGPGGYEQYF.

The chain recombines TRBV5-6 with TRBJ2-1; 7 nucleotides agree with TRBD2. CDR1 is SGHDT and CDR2 is YYEEEE in the germline V gene. There are 16 residues in the CDR3. The junction had 10 bases not matched to a gene; V was cut back by 5 bases and J by 2 bases. The CDR3 DNA reads TGTGCCAGCAGTCCCACGTGGGGGGGAACCTACAATGAGCAGTTCTTC. It translates to CASSPTWGGTYNEQFF. Supplemented by reference TRBV5-6 and TRBJ2-1, the full variable domain reads DAGVTQSPTHLIKTRGQQVTLRCSPKSGHDTVSWYQQALGQGPQFIFQYYEEEERQRGNFPDRFSGHQFPNYSSELNVNALLLGDSALYLCASSPTWGGTYNEQFFGPGTRLTVL.

The chain links TRBV19 to TRBJ2-3; TRBD2 aligns across 9 bases. CDR1 is LNHDA and CDR2 is SQIVND in the germline V gene (reference sequence). CDR3 length: 16 amino acids. J gave up 5 bases and V 5 bases, and 11 bases lay outside the gene matches. Here the CDR3 DNA reads TGTGCCAGTAGTCCACTGGGCGGGAGGGGAGGAGATACGCAGTATTTT. Translated: CASSPLGGRGGDTQYF.

On this clone itself: Other DNA sequences of this sample code for an identical CDR3. The J gene is TRBJ2-1, the V gene TRBV9; weak D call: TRBD2 (6 bases). Germline V gene data show CDR1 as SGDLS and CDR2 as YYNGEE. There are 15 residues in the CDR3. The V end was cut by 4 bases, the J end by 0 bases, with 11 bases between. The CDR3 is CASSPSGSSYNEQFF. The DNA for the CDR3 is TGTGCCAGCAGCCCCTCCGGGAGCTCCTACAATGAGCAGTTCTTC.

The CDR3 DNA follows: TGCGCCAGCAGCCGGGAGGGCTCGGACTATGGCTACACCTTC. It translates to CASSREGSDYGYTF. The chain is built from TRBV4-1 and TRBJ1-2; D gene unclear. Germline V CDR1 and CDR2: MGHRA, YSYEKL. The CDR3 extends over 14 amino acids. V lost 4 bases and J lost 3, with 12 bases in between.

CDR3 protein: CASNSWTEDTGELFF. The CDR3 DNA reads as TGCGCCAGCAACTCGTGGACAGAGGACACCGGGGAGCTGTTTTTT. The gene calls are TRBV5-1 and TRBJ2-2; tentatively, D is TRBD1 (6 bases). This CDR3 is 15 amino acids long. V was trimmed by 6 bases and J by 3 bases, leaving 15 bases between them. Germline V gives CDR1 SGHRS, CDR2 YFSETQ.

The gene calls are TRBV27 and TRBJ1-5; no definite D call. Germline lookup yields CDR1 MNHEY and CDR2 SMNVEV (reference sequence). The CDR3 sequence is 15 residues long. Deletions cut 0 bases from V and 4 bases from J, with 10 bases between. CDR3: CASSLSRGINQPQHF. In nucleotides, the CDR3 is TGTGCCAGCAGTTTATCAAGAGGGATTAATCAGCCCCAGCATTTT.

The rearrangement uses TRBV28 and TRBJ2-7; 13 nucleotides agree with TRBD2. The CDR3 sequence is 18 residues long. After removal of 4 bases from V and 0 bases from J, the junction contained 9 bases not matched to a gene. Germline V gives CDR1 MDHEN, CDR2 SYDVKM. CDR3 nucleotides: TGTGCCAGCAGTTGGGGACTAGCGGGGTCTTCTAGCTCCTACGAGCAGTACTTC. Protein: CASSWGLAGSSSSYEQYF.

This rearrangement joins TRBV19 to TRBJ1-5; D remains ambiguous. The CDR3 loop spans 15 amino acids. Germline-derived CDR1 and CDR2 are LNHDA and SQIVND (reference sequence). Trimming took off 1 base at V and 0 bases at J, with 7 bases between the two ends. CDR3 bases: TGTGCCAGTAGTATAGGGTGGGCTAGCAATCAGCCCCAGCATTTT. Protein: CASSIGWASNQPQHF.

The V call is TRBV4-1, the J call TRBJ2-7; TRBD1 aligns across 7 bases. CDR1 is MGHRA and CDR2 is YSYEKL in the germline V gene. This CDR3 comprises 14 residues. V shed 4 bases, J shed 5 bases, and the junction held 8 bases outside the gene matches. The CDR3 nucleotides are TGCGCCAGCAGCCCCGGGACAGCCGAGGACGAGCAGTACTTC. It translates to CASSPGTAEDEQYF.

The V call is TRBV12-3 or TRBV12-4, the J call TRBJ2-7; 12 nucleotides agree with TRBD2. This CDR3 spans 13 amino acids. J was trimmed by 9 bases and V by 5 bases; bases with no gene match: 5. CDR3 nucleotides: TGTGCCAGCAGTACTAGCGGGAGGCCTGGGCAGTACTTC. It is translated as CASSTSGRPGQYF.

The sample holds one count of this clone. This chain links TRBV28 with TRBJ2-5; D unresolved. The CDR3 sequence is 14 residues long. Germline lookup yields CDR1 MDHEN and CDR2 SYDVKM. The germline V and J ends were trimmed by 4 bases and 4 bases, with 13 bases remaining between them. CDR3 nucleotide sequence: TGTGCCAGCAGTTCTTACTTTAAACGAGAGACCCAGTACTTC. Translating gives CASSSYFKRETQYF.

This clone is labeled as medium-sized. Written as DNA, the CDR3 is TGTGCCAGCAGTGACTCCCCGGCGGGGAGCGGGAGATACTTC. Residues: CASSDSPAGSGRYF. The chain employs TRBV6-4 and TRBJ2-5, with 8 positions matching TRBD2. V shed 0 bases and J 14 bases; nucleotides not matched to a gene: 11. The CDR3 contains 14 residues. The germline gives CDR1 MRHNA, CDR2 SNTAGT.

This chain uses TRBV28 with TRBJ1-3; 8 bases map to TRBD1. V was clipped by 2 bases and J by 2 bases; unmatched bases: 2. CDR3 length equals 15 residues. Germline CDR1 MDHEN, CDR2 SYDVKM. CDR3 protein: CASSLTTGAGNTIYF. Here the CDR3 DNA reads TGTGCCAGCAGTTTAACGACAGGGGCTGGAAACACCATATATTTT.

The gene calls are TRBV5-6 and TRBJ2-7; D may be TRBD2 (5 bases). CDR3 size: 14 residues. CDR1 is SGHDT and CDR2 is YYEEEE in the germline V gene. Trimming pared 3 bases from V and 1 base from J, leaving 11 bases between. CDR3 in DNA: TGTGCCAGCAGCTGGGCGAGCGGTTCCTACGAGCAGTACTTC. Translation: CASSWASGSYEQYF.

This chain joins TRBV28 and TRBJ2-7; no reliable D call. Germline V gene lookup returns CDR1 MDHEN and CDR2 SYDVKM. Trimming cost V 8 bases and J 4 bases, with 6 bases left between them. The CDR3 is 10 residues long. The DNA for the CDR3 is TGTGCCAGCGGCAGATACGAGCAGTACTTC. Translation: CASGRYEQYF.

This clone came up once. The chain combines TRBV5-1 with TRBJ2-7; perhaps TRBD2 as D (6 bases). The CDR3 has 14 residues. Looked up from germline, CDR1 is SGHRS and CDR2 is YFSETQ. V shed 1 base and J shed 3 bases, with 11 bases lying between them. CDR3 sequence reads: CASSLRAEGYEQYF. The CDR3 DNA is TGCGCCAGCAGCTTGCGAGCGGAGGGCTACGAGCAGTACTTC.

J is TRBJ1-1 and V is TRBV19; 8 bases align to TRBD1. The CDR3 is 15 amino acids. The germline V gene encodes CDR1 LNHDA and CDR2 SQIVND (reference sequence). The V segment lost 5 bases and the J segment 1 base; nucleotides outside the gene matches: 6. The CDR3 nucleotides are TGTGCCAGTAGTGCCCAGCAGGGGGCGAACACTGAAGCTTTCTTT. Translating it yields CASSAQQGANTEAFF.

The chain links TRBV9 to TRBJ1-1; no clear D gene. Per the germline V gene, CDR1 is SGDLS and CDR2 is YYNGEE. V was shortened by 3 bases and J by 4 bases, with 13 bases between the two germline ends. CDR3 length: 14 residues. The CDR3 DNA sequence: TGTGCCAGCAGCGCGAGACCGGGATCCACTGAAGCTTTCTTT. Protein sequence: CASSARPGSTEAFF.

The J gene is TRBJ1-6, the V gene TRBV5-1; 8 positions agree with TRBD1. The junction had 14 bases not matched to a gene; V was cut back by 4 bases and J by 14 bases. Germline V gives CDR1 SGHRS, CDR2 YFSETQ. This CDR3 contains 15 residues. DNA of the CDR3: TGCGCCAGCAGCGATACCGGGACAGGTCCCGTATCCCTCCACTTT. Protein: CASSDTGTGPVSLHF.

This clone was observed a handful of times. The rearrangement uses TRBV5-6 and TRBJ1-2; D is unclear. CDR3 length: 14 residues. Germline V gene sequence: CDR1 SGHDT, CDR2 YYEEEE. Trimming pared 4 bases from V and 4 bases from J, leaving 14 bases between. CDR3 sequence reads: CASSPPEAAYGYTF. The CDR3 DNA is TGTGCCAGCAGCCCCCCGGAGGCAGCCTATGGCTACACCTTC.

The chain links TRBV4-1 to TRBJ1-1, with 9 bases lining up with TRBD1. CDR1 MGHRA and CDR2 YSYEKL come from the germline V gene. CDR3 size: 15 residues. J gave up 0 bases and V 4 bases, and 3 bases lay outside the gene matches. In DNA form, the CDR3 reads TGCGCCAGCAGCCGAGGGACAGGGATGAACACTGAAGCTTTCTTT. Amino acids: CASSRGTGMNTEAFF.

V usage is TRBV4-2 and J usage is TRBJ1-3; D call uncertain. The CDR3 consists of 14 residues. V lost 4 bases and J lost 1, with 8 bases in between. Germline V gene sequence: CDR1 LGHNA, CDR2 YNFKEQ. The CDR3 region is CASSRLESGNTIYF. The DNA of the CDR3 is TGTGCCAGCAGCCGACTGGAGTCTGGAAACACCATATATTTT.

The chain combines TRBV6-4 with TRBJ2-1, with TRBD1 as a possible D gene (5 bases). CDR1 MRHNA and CDR2 SNTAGT come from the germline V gene. CDR3 length equals 13 residues. Trimming left V 2 bases short and J 9 bases short, with 11 bases between. The CDR3: CASSDTDRGEQFF. In nucleotides, the CDR3 is TGTGCCAGCAGTGACACGGATAGGGGTGAGCAGTTCTTC.

The V and J genes are TRBV9 and TRBJ1-1; TRBD1 matches 8 bases. The CDR3 loop spans 15 amino acids. J gave up 4 bases and V 4 bases, and 9 bases lay outside the gene matches. CDR1 and CDR2 from the germline V gene are SGDLS and YYNGEE. CDR3 loop: CASSSRTGRTTEAFF. In nucleotides, the CDR3 is TGTGCCAGCAGCTCCCGGACAGGGAGGACCACTGAAGCTTTCTTT.

V is TRBV12-3 or TRBV12-4 and J is TRBJ2-7; D might be TRBD1 (6 bases). The CDR3 sequence is 13 residues long. Between the trimmed V and J ends, which lost 5 bases and 6 bases, there was a span of 14 bases. The CDR3 sequence: CASSPKNRAEQYF. CDR3 bases: TGTGCCAGCAGTCCGAAAAACAGGGCCGAGCAGTACTTC.